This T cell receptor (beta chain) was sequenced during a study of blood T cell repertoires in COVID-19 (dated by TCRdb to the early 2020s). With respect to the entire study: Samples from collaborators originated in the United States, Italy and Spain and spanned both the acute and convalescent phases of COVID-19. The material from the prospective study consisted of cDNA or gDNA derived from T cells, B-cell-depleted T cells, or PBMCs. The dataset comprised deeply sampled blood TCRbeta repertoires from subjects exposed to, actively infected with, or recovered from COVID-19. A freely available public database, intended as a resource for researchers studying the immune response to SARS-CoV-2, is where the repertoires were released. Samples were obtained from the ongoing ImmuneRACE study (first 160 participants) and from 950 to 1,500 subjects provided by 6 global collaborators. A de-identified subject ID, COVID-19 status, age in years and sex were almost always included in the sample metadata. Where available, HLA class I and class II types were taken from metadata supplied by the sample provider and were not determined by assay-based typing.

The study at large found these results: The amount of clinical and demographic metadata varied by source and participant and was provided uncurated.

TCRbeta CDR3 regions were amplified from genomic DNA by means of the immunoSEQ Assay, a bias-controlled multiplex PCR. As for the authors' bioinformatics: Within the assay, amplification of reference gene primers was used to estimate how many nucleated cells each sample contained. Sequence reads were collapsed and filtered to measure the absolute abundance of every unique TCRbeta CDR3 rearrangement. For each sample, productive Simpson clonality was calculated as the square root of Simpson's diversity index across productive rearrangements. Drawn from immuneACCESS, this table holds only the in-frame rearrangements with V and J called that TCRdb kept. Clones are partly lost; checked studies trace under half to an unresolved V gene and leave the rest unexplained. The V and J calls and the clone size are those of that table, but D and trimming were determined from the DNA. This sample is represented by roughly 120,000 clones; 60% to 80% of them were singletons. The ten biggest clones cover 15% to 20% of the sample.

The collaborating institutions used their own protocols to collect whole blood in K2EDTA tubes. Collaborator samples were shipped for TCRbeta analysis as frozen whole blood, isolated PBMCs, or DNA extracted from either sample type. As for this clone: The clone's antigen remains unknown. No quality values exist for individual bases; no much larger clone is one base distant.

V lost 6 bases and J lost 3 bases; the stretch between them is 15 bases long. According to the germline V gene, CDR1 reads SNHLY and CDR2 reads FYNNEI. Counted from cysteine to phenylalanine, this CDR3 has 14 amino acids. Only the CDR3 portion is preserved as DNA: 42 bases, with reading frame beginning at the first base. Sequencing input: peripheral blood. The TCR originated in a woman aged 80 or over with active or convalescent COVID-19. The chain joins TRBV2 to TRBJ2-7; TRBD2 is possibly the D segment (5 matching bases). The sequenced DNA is TGTGCCAGCAGAAAAGACCCAGGAGGCTACGAGCAGTACTTC. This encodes CASRKDPGGYEQYF.